These 21 T cell receptor beta chains share one sample of origin, sequenced in a study of blood T cells in healthy people across ages. PCR was performed a second time for 7 to 11 cycles using a sample-barcoded 5' primer and a J-beta primer mix. TCRdb recomputed calls from the 5' RACE reads with MiXCR, one row per CDR3 protein. The sample consists of some 760,000 distinct CDR3 sequences, more than 20% of them appearing once. The sample was also linked to a second study, of T cells of mothers and their children.

The sequenced material came from blood. These receptors all come from a boy aged 10-17 years in good health.

The J gene is TRBJ2-3, the V gene TRBV7-9; D unresolved. The CDR3 has 14 residues. With 5 bases removed from V and 2 bases from J, the gap between germline ends came to 11 bases. Germline V gives CDR1 SEHNR, CDR2 FQNEAQ (reference sequence). CDR3 coding DNA: TGTGCCAGCAGCCAGACGAAGAACACAGATACGCAGTATTTT. This gives the protein CASSQTKNTDTQYF.

This clonotype was detected only once. This rearrangement joins TRBV6-2 or TRBV6-3 to TRBJ2-5, with no clear D. V lost 2 bases to trimming and J lost 4 bases, with 11 bases between them. Germline CDR1 reads MNHEY; CDR2 reads SVGEGT. This CDR3 region has 14 residues. The CDR3 coding sequence is TGTGCCAGCAGTTACAGGGTCGTCGGAGAGACCCAGTACTTC. Amino acids: CASSYRVVGETQYF.

A few counts support this clonotype. V gene TRBV5-1 combines with J gene TRBJ2-1; TRBD2 agrees at 8 bases. V dropped 0 bases and J dropped 7; count of bases not matched to a gene: 12. The germline V gene encodes CDR1 SGHRS and CDR2 YFSETQ. The length of the CDR3 is 17 residues. The CDR3 region is CASSLAARLAPWNEQFF. CDR3 nucleotides: TGCGCCAGCAGCTTGGCCGCTCGACTAGCGCCGTGGAATGAGCAGTTCTTC.

This clonotype was observed a single time. The rearrangement uses TRBV6-1 and TRBJ1-4; TRBD1 matches 9 bases. The junction had 9 bases not matched to a gene; V was cut back by 3 bases and J by 7 bases. This CDR3 is 16 amino acids long. CDR1 is MNHNS and CDR2 is SASEGT in the germline V gene. The CDR3 region has the DNA TGTGCCAGCAGTGACCCCACCGGGACAGGGAGTGAAAAACTGTTTTTT. Translated: CASSDPTGTGSEKLFF.

There are a few counts of this clonotype. The CDR3 is CASGSGSIRNTQYF. DNA for the CDR3: TGTGCCAGCGGCAGCGGGAGTATAAGGAATACGCAGTATTTT. The chain carries TRBV6-6 and TRBJ2-3; 8 nucleotides agree with TRBD2. This CDR3 is 14 amino acids long. Germline V gene lookup returns CDR1 MNHNY and CDR2 SVGAGI (reference sequence). Germline trimming cut 8 bases from V and 7 bases from J; bases unmatched to any gene: 11.

This clonotype was detected only a few times. The chain couples TRBV10-1 to TRBJ2-7; D possibly uses TRBD1 or TRBD2 (6 bases each). CDR1 is WNHNN, CDR2 SYGVQD, per germline (reference sequence). V lost 10 bases to trimming and J lost 4 bases, with 23 bases between them. This CDR3 is 15 amino acids long. The CDR3 sequence: CAKKGDGPGAYEQYF. The CDR3 coding sequence is TGCGCCAAAAAGGGGGACGGTCCGGGAGCATACGAGCAGTACTTC.

There are a few counts of this clonotype. The chain links TRBV12-3 or TRBV12-4 to TRBJ1-2; TRBD1 agrees at 7 bases. The trim removed 5 bases at V and 1 base at J, leaving 7 bases unmatched. CDR3 length equals 15 residues. The CDR3 here is CASSPGTEFNYGYTF. CDR3 DNA: TGTGCCAGCAGTCCCGGGACAGAATTTAACTATGGCTACACCTTC.

The chain combines TRBV12-3 or TRBV12-4 with TRBJ2-7; D is unclear. The CDR3 is 13 amino acids. V lost 5 bases to trimming and J lost 2 bases, with 10 bases between them. This CDR3 is CASSNGPTYEQYF. The CDR3 DNA follows: TGTGCCAGCAGTAACGGACCAACCTACGAGCAGTACTTC.

This clonotype was counted only a few times. V gene TRBV29-1 combines with J gene TRBJ1-1; D unclear. Looked up from germline, CDR1 is SQVTM and CDR2 is ANQGSEA. Trimming cost V 4 bases and J 0 bases, with 15 bases left between them. The CDR3 has 15 residues. CDR3 nucleotides: TGCAGCGTTGGTTTTAGTTGGGCCATGAACACTGAAGCTTTCTTT. Protein product: CSVGFSWAMNTEAFF. Full variable domain (remainder filled in from reference TRBV29-1 and TRBJ1-1): SAVISQKPSRDICQRGTSLTIQCQVDSQVTMMFWYRQQPGQSLTLIATANQGSEATYESGFVIDKFPISRPNLTFSTLTVSNMSPEDSSIYLCSVGFSWAMNTEAFFGQGTRLTVV.

The V call is TRBV7-9, the J call TRBJ2-6; unclear D gene. The germline gives CDR1 SEHNR, CDR2 FQNEAQ (reference sequence). This CDR3 contains 16 residues. V lost 5 bases and J lost 0, with 11 bases in between. The CDR3: CASSPPRSSGANVLTF. In DNA, the CDR3 is TGTGCCAGCAGCCCCCCCCGGAGCTCTGGGGCCAACGTCCTGACTTTC.

The chain is built from TRBV4-1 and TRBJ2-4; D may be TRBD2 (6 bases). The CDR3 consists of 16 residues. Germline CDR1 reads MGHRA; CDR2 reads YSYEKL. V lost 2 bases, J lost 4 bases, and 15 bases lay in between. The CDR3 region has the DNA TGCGCCAGCAGCCAATTATTCCGGGACTCTAAAAACATTCAGTACTTC. The encoded protein is CASSQLFRDSKNIQYF.

This clonotype was seen a handful of times. The chain couples TRBV15 to TRBJ2-5; a possible D gene is TRBD1 (6 bases). Germline CDR1 is LNHNV and CDR2 is YYDKDF (reference sequence). Trimming left V 5 bases short and J 5 bases short, with 12 bases between. The CDR3 consists of 13 residues. CDR3 sequence reads: CATSLTGGETQYF. Written as DNA, the CDR3 is TGTGCCACCAGCCTGACAGGCGGGGAGACCCAGTACTTC.

This clonotype came up a few times. This chain joins TRBV24-1 and TRBJ2-1; D remains ambiguous. Germline CDR1 is KGHDR and CDR2 is SFDVKD. V shed 1 base and J shed 2 bases, with 11 bases lying between them. The CDR3 spans 16 residues. The CDR3 region is CATSDFKQPTYNEQFF. DNA of the CDR3: TGTGCCACCAGTGATTTTAAACAGCCCACCTACAATGAGCAGTTCTTC.

This clonotype was picked up many times. DNA for the CDR3: TGCAGTGCCCTGTCTAGCGGGCCCAGCTCCTACAATGAGCAGTTCTTC. Its protein is CSALSSGPSSYNEQFF. The chain couples TRBV20-1 to TRBJ2-1, with 8 nucleotides matching TRBD2. V shed 6 bases, J shed 0 bases, and the junction held 10 bases outside the gene matches. Germline lookup yields CDR1 DFQATT and CDR2 SNEGSKA (reference sequence). The length of the CDR3 is 16 residues.

On this clonotype itself: A read error may produce the germline difference seen at one junction end. The chain is built from TRBV6-6 and TRBJ2-5; the match to TRBD2 covers 12 bases. The germline CDR1 and CDR2 sequences are MNHNY and SVGAGI (reference sequence). This CDR3 spans 12 amino acids. CDR3 protein: CASSTELAGGTF. The CDR3 nucleotides read TGTGCCAGCAGTACCGAACTAGCGGGGGGTACCTTC.

The rearrangement links TRBV11-1 to TRBJ2-7, with D possibly TRBD2 on 6 matching bases. From germline, CDR1 is SGHAT and CDR2 FQDESV (reference sequence). Trimming cost V 1 base and J 2 bases, with 15 bases left between them. This CDR3 contains 16 residues. The CDR3 nucleotides read TGTGCCAGCAGCTTAGACCGGGACTTGTCAGCCTACGAGCAGTACTTC. Amino acid sequence: CASSLDRDLSAYEQYF.

This rearrangement joins TRBV10-3 to TRBJ1-2; TRBD1 matches 8 bases. Trimming cost V 2 bases and J 8 bases; bases outside gene matches: 4. This CDR3 has 13 amino acids. CDR1 and CDR2 from the germline V gene are ENHRY and SYGVKD. DNA of the CDR3: TGTGCCATCAGTGAGCGGACAGGGAAGGGCTACACCTTC. Its protein is CAISERTGKGYTF.

The rearrangement uses TRBV27 and TRBJ2-5, with D possibly being TRBD2 (6 bases). From germline, CDR1 is MNHEY and CDR2 SMNVEV (reference sequence). The CDR3 is 13 residues long. Trimming shortened V by 7 bases and J by 7 bases, and 16 bases separated the two germline ends. The CDR3 here is CASTSTFSGTQYF. The DNA for the CDR3 is TGTGCCAGCACCTCCACCTTTAGCGGGACCCAGTACTTC.

This clonotype was seen a few times. The V gene is TRBV5-1, the J gene TRBJ2-3, with no clear D. Germline-derived CDR1 and CDR2 are SGHRS and YFSETQ. The CDR3 covers 14 residues. V was trimmed by 0 bases and J by 6 bases, leaving 11 bases between them. CDR3 sequence: CASSLEGSGDTQYF. CDR3 sequence (DNA): TGCGCCAGCAGCTTGGAAGGGTCCGGGGATACGCAGTATTTT.

A few counts support this clonotype. V gene TRBV11-2 combines with J gene TRBJ2-7; D remains unclear. CDR1 is SGHAT and CDR2 is FQNNGV in the germline V gene. The CDR3 sequence is 11 residues long. Trimming removed 3 bases at V and 6 bases at J, with 6 bases between. The CDR3 DNA follows: TGTGCCAGCAGCTTTGATGGCGAGCAGTACTTC. Encoded protein: CASSFDGEQYF. The entire variable domain, with the rest obtained from reference TRBV11-2 and TRBJ2-7, is as follows: EAGVAQSPRYKIIEKRQSVAFWCNPISGHATLYWYQQILGQGPKLLIQFQNNGVVDDSQLPKDRFSAERLKGVDSTLKIQPAKLEDSAVYLCASSFDGEQYFGPGTRLTVT.

The CDR3 sequence is CASSEGSGGVDEKLFF. In nucleotides, the CDR3 is TGTGCCAGCAGTGAAGGAAGCGGCGGGGTAGATGAAAAACTGTTTTTT. J is TRBJ1-4 and V is TRBV2; D unclear. The CDR3 consists of 16 residues. Germline V gene sequence: CDR1 SNHLY, CDR2 FYNNEI. V was pared by 1 base and J by 6 bases, with 15 bases between.